Below are 25 T cell receptor beta chains sequenced from a single sample in a study of T cell responses to AZD1222 COVID-19 vaccine. Assay: immunoSEQ multiplex PCR; the TCRdb copy retains only in-frame clones and omits some. The data hold more than 150,000 clones, with around 92% observed a single time. This specimen was peripheral blood, taken on day 0 of AZD1222 vaccination. The receptors here all came from an adult in good health.

This clone has just a few counts. The J gene is TRBJ1-1, the V gene TRBV30; the D is unclear. Germline CDR1 is GTSNPN and CDR2 is SVGIG (reference sequence). V was clipped by 1 base and J by 1 base, with 7 bases between them. CDR3 length equals 13 residues. Here the CDR3 reads CAWSAWTNTEAFF. CDR3 DNA: TGTGCCTGGAGTGCTTGGACGAACACTGAAGCTTTCTTT.

The chain couples TRBV24-1 to TRBJ1-1, with 8 bases matching TRBD1. Trimming cost V 3 bases and J 0 bases; bases outside gene matches: 8. The CDR3 totals 17 residues. Germline values: CDR1 KGHDR, CDR2 SFDVKD. CDR3 DNA: TGTGCCACCAGTGATGGGTCAGGGGGCGATATGAACACTGAAGCTTTCTTT. Its translation: CATSDGSGGDMNTEAFF.

CDR3 protein: CSAASAETQYF. Here the CDR3 DNA reads TGCAGTGCGGCGTCGGCCGAGACCCAGTACTTC. The chain is built from TRBV20-1 and TRBJ2-5; no clear D. V dropped 6 bases and J dropped 5 bases, with 10 bases sitting between them. This CDR3 has 11 residues. In germline, CDR1 is DFQATT, CDR2 SNEGSKA (reference sequence).

The chain is built from TRBV4-1 and TRBJ1-1; tentative D call: TRBD1 (5 bases). Deletions cut 0 bases from V and 1 base from J, with 12 bases between. CDR3 size: 16 residues. Germline CDR1 MGHRA, CDR2 YSYEKL. For the CDR3, the DNA is TGCGCCAGCAGCCAAGAGTTGGGACTCTGGAACACTGAAGCTTTCTTT. Translation gives CASSQELGLWNTEAFF.

This clone appeared once. The V gene is TRBV3-1 (or the pseudogene TRBV3-2), the J gene TRBJ1-5; 8 bases agree with TRBD1. The CDR3 contains 15 residues. From germline, CDR1 is LGHDT and CDR2 YNNKEL (reference sequence). V shed 5 bases, J shed 3 bases, and the junction held 6 bases outside the gene matches. The DNA of the CDR3 is TGTGCCAGCAGCGGGCGGGACAGGTACAATCAGCCCCAGCATTTT. Amino acids: CASSGRDRYNQPQHF.

On this clone: A junction boundary mismatches the germline segment, possibly from a read error. CDR3 bases: TGTGCCAGCAGCCCGGGGACAGGGGGAAGGAACACTGGAGCTTTCTTT. Translated, it gives CASSPGTGGRNTGAFF. The gene calls are TRBV7-6 and TRBJ1-1; the match to TRBD1 covers 11 bases. Germline-derived CDR1 and CDR2 are SGHVS and FNYEAQ. This CDR3 comprises 16 residues.

The chain employs TRBV10-1 and TRBJ1-1; D unclear. Germline V gives CDR1 WNHNN, CDR2 SYGVQD (reference sequence). This CDR3 is built from 15 residues. V dropped 8 bases and J dropped 1 base, with 17 bases sitting between them. The CDR3 coding sequence is TGCGCCAGCTCATACCGGGCAGGCGAGAACACTGAAGCTTTCTTT. Translated: CASSYRAGENTEAFF.

The J gene is TRBJ2-3, the V gene TRBV19, with 8 bases aligning to TRBD1. V shed 8 bases and J 0 bases; nucleotides not matched to a gene: 7. Germline-derived CDR1 and CDR2 are LNHDA and SQIVND (reference sequence). This CDR3 has 15 residues. The CDR3 sequence is CASGGQGPSTDTQYF. The CDR3 DNA is TGTGCCAGTGGAGGACAGGGACCTAGCACAGATACGCAGTATTTT.

The chain joins TRBV2 to TRBJ1-4, with TRBD1 as a possible D gene (5 bases). The CDR3 sequence is 14 residues long. Germline assignment: CDR1 SNHLY and CDR2 FYNNEI. Trimming left V 10 bases short and J 0 bases short, with 12 bases between. In DNA, the CDR3 is TGTGCCACATCGGCGGGGGCAACTAATGAAAAACTGTTTTTT. It encodes CATSAGATNEKLFF.

This chain joins TRBV6-2 or TRBV6-3 and TRBJ2-2; TRBD1 matches at 9 bases. Germline lookup yields CDR1 MNHEY and CDR2 SVGEGT. The V segment lost 5 bases and the J segment 5 bases; nucleotides outside the gene matches: 15. The CDR3 extends over 18 amino acids. This CDR3 reads CASSDSQGAGRRTGELFF. CDR3 in DNA: TGTGCCAGCAGTGATTCACAGGGGGCAGGTCGCAGAACCGGGGAGCTGTTTTTT.

Written as DNA, the CDR3 is TGCGCCAGCAGCGGCGGACGTTTGAACACTGAAGCTTTCTTT. Encoded protein: CASSGGRLNTEAFF. This chain links TRBV5-1 with TRBJ1-1; D is unresolved. Germline V gives CDR1 SGHRS, CDR2 YFSETQ. The CDR3 covers 14 residues. V was cut by 4 bases and J by 0 bases, with 10 bases left in between.

The chain recombines TRBV7-9 with TRBJ2-1; 8 nucleotides agree with TRBD2. The J segment lost 1 base and the V segment lost 5 bases, leaving 13 bases of the junction unmatched. The CDR3 length is 18 residues. Germline values: CDR1 SEHNR, CDR2 FQNEAQ (reference sequence). The CDR3 loop reads CASSVPRPRGGSYNEQFF. The CDR3 nucleotides read TGTGCCAGCAGCGTCCCACGGCCGCGCGGGGGGTCCTACAATGAGCAGTTCTTC.

In its sample, this clone was seen once. The chain links TRBV4-2 to TRBJ2-1, with 7 bases identical to TRBD2. After removal of 1 base from V and 5 bases from J, the junction contained 8 bases not matched to a gene. Germline V gives CDR1 LGHNA, CDR2 YNFKEQ. CDR3 length: 16 residues. In nucleotides, the CDR3 is TGTGCCAGCAGCCAAGGGGCCCTAGCGGCTAACAATGAGCAGTTCTTC. This gives the protein CASSQGALAANNEQFF.

The chain has TRBV27 and TRBJ1-5; TRBD1 is a possible D gene (6 bases). Trimming left V 6 bases short and J 1 base short, with 10 bases between. CDR1 is MNHEY and CDR2 is SMNVEV in the germline V gene (reference sequence). This CDR3 spans 14 amino acids. As DNA, the CDR3 is TGTGCCAGCAGACCCGACAGGAGCAATCAGCCCCAGCATTTT. Encoded protein: CASRPDRSNQPQHF.

The chain combines TRBV19 with TRBJ1-3; D is perhaps TRBD1 (5 bases). Looked up from germline, CDR1 is LNHDA and CDR2 is SQIVND (reference sequence). The CDR3 loop spans 16 amino acids. The ends were cut back, 4 bases at V and 0 bases at J, with 13 bases in the middle. The CDR3 spells CASSTPGRSSGNTIYF. DNA for the CDR3: TGTGCCAGTAGTACACCGGGACGGAGCTCTGGAAACACCATATATTTT.

The V gene is TRBV30, the J gene TRBJ1-2; possibly TRBD1 for D (6 bases). Germline V gene sequence: CDR1 GTSNPN, CDR2 SVGIG (reference sequence). V was clipped by 4 bases and J by 8 bases, with 20 bases between them. The CDR3 spans 14 residues. In nucleotides, the CDR3 is TGTGCCTGGAAATACCCCGGGACACGCGGCGGCTACACCTTC. This sequence encodes CAWKYPGTRGGYTF.

The CDR3 nucleotides are TGTGCCAGCAGCGCCACGCAGGGGTTGACTGGCTACACCTTC. This gives the protein CASSATQGLTGYTF. V and J are TRBV4-2 and TRBJ1-2, with TRBD1 as a possible D gene (6 bases). The CDR3 runs to 14 residues. The V and J ends lost 5 bases and 7 bases respectively, with 17 bases between them. Germline lookup yields CDR1 LGHNA and CDR2 YNFKEQ.

The CDR3: CASIRFRGRGEQYF. CDR3 DNA sequence: TGTGCCAGCATCCGTTTCAGGGGCCGGGGGGAGCAGTACTTC. The chain carries TRBV2 and TRBJ2-7; D possibly uses TRBD1 or TRBD2 (6 bases each). Looked up from germline, CDR1 is SNHLY and CDR2 is FYNNEI. The V gene lost 7 bases and the J gene lost 7 bases, with 20 bases spanning the gap. The CDR3 contains 14 residues.

The rearrangement joins TRBV7-2 to TRBJ2-1; unclear D gene. Trimming shortened V by 1 base and J by 5 bases, and 6 bases separated the two germline ends. CDR1 is SGHTA, CDR2 FQGNSA, per germline. CDR3 length: 13 amino acids. The CDR3 protein is CASSLGIDNEQFF. CDR3 nucleotides: TGTGCCAGCAGCTTAGGGATCGACAATGAGCAGTTCTTC.

This chain connects TRBV19 to TRBJ2-4; D ambiguous. The CDR3 is made up of 15 amino acids. The germline gives CDR1 LNHDA, CDR2 SQIVND (reference sequence). Deletions cut 1 base from V and 0 bases from J, with 7 bases between. DNA of the CDR3: TGTGCCAGTAGTATAGGGTGGATAGCCAAAAACATTCAGTACTTC. Translation: CASSIGWIAKNIQYF.

The chain couples TRBV2 to TRBJ2-2, with D maybe TRBD1 (6 bases). V gave up 1 base and J gave up 5 bases, with 11 bases separating them. The germline CDR1 and CDR2 sequences are SNHLY and FYNNEI. The length of the CDR3 is 15 residues. The CDR3: CASSEGQVGTGELFF. The CDR3 DNA is TGTGCCAGCAGTGAAGGACAGGTCGGAACCGGGGAGCTGTTTTTT.

The chain joins TRBV28 to TRBJ2-1, with TRBD2 matching over 11 bases. In germline, CDR1 is MDHEN, CDR2 SYDVKM. CDR3 length equals 15 residues. The V segment lost 1 base and the J segment 10 bases; nucleotides outside the gene matches: 6. CDR3 coding DNA: TGTGCCAGCAGTTTATCGTCTAGCGGGAGGAGCGAGCAGTTCTTC. Its protein product is CASSLSSSGRSEQFF.

The chain has TRBV4-3 and TRBJ1-4, with D possibly TRBD1 on 5 matching bases. V dropped 0 bases and J dropped 2 bases, with 10 bases sitting between them. Germline lookup yields CDR1 LGHNA and CDR2 YSLEER. The CDR3 runs to 16 residues. The CDR3 DNA sequence: TGCGCCAGCAGCCAAGATCGGGGGGGGACTAATGAAAAACTGTTTTTT. Its protein is CASSQDRGGTNEKLFF.

The DNA for the CDR3 is TGTGCCAGCAGTCCAACAGTAGAGGGGGCGCGTGGCTACACCTTC. Protein: CASSPTVEGARGYTF. The chain joins TRBV27 to TRBJ1-2; 7 bases agree with TRBD1. The V segment lost 5 bases and the J segment 7 bases; nucleotides outside the gene matches: 13. CDR1 and CDR2 (germline): MNHEY, SMNVEV (reference sequence). The CDR3 consists of 15 residues.

This clone was observed a single time. The CDR3 bases are TGTGCCAGCTCACCACCGACCGGTAAGGGTGAGCAGTTCTTC. As protein: CASSPPTGKGEQFF. The chain links TRBV18 to TRBJ2-1; D remains unclear. Germline assignment: CDR1 KGHSH and CDR2 LQKENI. There are 14 residues in the CDR3. Trimming left V 0 bases short and J 9 bases short, with 12 bases between.